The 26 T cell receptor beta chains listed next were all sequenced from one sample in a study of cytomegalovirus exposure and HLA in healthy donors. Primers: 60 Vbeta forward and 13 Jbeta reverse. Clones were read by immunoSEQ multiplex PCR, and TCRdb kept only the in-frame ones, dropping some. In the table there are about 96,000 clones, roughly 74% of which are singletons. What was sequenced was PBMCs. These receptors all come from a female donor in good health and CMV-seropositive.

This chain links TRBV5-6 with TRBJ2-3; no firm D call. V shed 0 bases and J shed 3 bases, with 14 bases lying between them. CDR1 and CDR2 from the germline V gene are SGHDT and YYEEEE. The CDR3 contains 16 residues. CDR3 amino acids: CASSLAVARTTDTQYF. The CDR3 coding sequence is TGTGCCAGCAGCTTGGCCGTGGCCAGAACAACAGATACGCAGTATTTT.

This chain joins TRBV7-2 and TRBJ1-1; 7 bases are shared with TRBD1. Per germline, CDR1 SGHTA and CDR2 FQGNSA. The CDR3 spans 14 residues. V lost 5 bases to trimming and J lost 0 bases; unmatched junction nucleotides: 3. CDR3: CASSGQAMNTEAFF. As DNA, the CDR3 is TGTGCCAGCAGCGGACAGGCCATGAACACTGAAGCTTTCTTT.

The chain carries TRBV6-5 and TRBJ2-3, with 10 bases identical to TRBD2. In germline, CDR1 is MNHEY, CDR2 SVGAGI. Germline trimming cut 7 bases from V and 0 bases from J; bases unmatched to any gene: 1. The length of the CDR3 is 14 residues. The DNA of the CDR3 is TGTGCCAGCATGACTAGCGGGAGCACAGATACGCAGTATTTT. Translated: CASMTSGSTDTQYF.

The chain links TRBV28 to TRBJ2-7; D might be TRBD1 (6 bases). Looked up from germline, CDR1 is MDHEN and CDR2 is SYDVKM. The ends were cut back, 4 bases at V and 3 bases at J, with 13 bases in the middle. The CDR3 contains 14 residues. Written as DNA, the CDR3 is TGTGCCAGCAGTTACGACAGGACACTCTACGAGCAGTACTTC. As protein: CASSYDRTLYEQYF.

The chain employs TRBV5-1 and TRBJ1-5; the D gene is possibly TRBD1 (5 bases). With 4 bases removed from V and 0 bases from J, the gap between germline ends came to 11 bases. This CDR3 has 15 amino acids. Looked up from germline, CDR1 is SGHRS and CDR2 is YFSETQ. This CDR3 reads CASSPDSNSNQPQHF. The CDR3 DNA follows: TGCGCCAGCAGCCCCGACAGTAATAGCAATCAGCCCCAGCATTTT.

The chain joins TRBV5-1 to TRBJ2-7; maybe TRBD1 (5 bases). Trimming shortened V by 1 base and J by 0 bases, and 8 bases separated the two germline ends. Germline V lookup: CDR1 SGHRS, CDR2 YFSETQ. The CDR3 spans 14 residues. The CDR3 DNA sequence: TGCGCCAGCAGCTTGCAGGGAATCTCCTACGAGCAGTACTTC. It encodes CASSLQGISYEQYF.

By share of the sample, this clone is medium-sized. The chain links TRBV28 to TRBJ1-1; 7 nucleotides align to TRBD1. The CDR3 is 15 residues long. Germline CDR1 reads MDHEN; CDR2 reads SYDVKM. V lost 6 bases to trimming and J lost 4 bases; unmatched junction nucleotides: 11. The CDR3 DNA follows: TGTGCCAGCAGACCCCCGACAGGGAGGACCACTGAAGCTTTCTTT. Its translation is CASRPPTGRTTEAFF.

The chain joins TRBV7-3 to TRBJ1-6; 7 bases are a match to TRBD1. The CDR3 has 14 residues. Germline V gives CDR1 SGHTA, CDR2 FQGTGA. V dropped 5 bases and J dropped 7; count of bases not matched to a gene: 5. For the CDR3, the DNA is TGTGCCAGCAGCCTAGGGACAGCAAATTCACCCCTCCACTTT. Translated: CASSLGTANSPLHF.

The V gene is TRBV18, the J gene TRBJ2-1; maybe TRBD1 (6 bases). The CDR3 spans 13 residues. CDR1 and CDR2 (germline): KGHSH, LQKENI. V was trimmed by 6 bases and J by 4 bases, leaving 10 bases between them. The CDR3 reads CASSQGQYNEQFF. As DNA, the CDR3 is TGTGCCAGCTCCCAAGGACAGTACAATGAGCAGTTCTTC.

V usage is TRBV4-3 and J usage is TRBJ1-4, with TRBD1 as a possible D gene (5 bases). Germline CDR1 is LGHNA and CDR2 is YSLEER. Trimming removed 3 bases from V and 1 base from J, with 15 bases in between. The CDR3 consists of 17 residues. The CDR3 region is CASSQGLRRGTNEKLFF. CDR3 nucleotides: TGCGCCAGCAGCCAGGGACTCCGGCGGGGAACTAATGAAAAACTGTTTTTT.

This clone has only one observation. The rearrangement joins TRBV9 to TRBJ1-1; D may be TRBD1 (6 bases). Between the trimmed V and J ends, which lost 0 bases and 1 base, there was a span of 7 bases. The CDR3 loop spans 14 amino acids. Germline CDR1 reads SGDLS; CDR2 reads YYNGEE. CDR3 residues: CASSVGQANTEAFF. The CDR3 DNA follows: TGTGCCAGCAGCGTAGGACAGGCGAACACTGAAGCTTTCTTT.

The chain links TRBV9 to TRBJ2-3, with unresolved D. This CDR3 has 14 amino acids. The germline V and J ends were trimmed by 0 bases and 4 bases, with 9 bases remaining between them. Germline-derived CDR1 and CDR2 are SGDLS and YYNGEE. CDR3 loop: CASSVARHADTQYF. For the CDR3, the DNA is TGTGCCAGCAGCGTAGCGAGGCATGCAGATACGCAGTATTTT. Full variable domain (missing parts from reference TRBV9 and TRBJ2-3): DSGVTQTPKHLITATGQRVTLRCSPRSGDLSVYWYQQSLDQGLQFLIQYYNGEERAKGNILERFSAQQFPDLHSELNLSSLELGDSALYFCASSVARHADTQYFGPGTRLTVL.

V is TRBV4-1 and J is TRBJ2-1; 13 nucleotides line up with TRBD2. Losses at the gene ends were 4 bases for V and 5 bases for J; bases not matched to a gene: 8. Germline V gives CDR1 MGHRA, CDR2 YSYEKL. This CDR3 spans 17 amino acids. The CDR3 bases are TGCGCCAGCAGCCTTATCCCACTAGCGGGAGGGCACAATGAGCAGTTCTTC. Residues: CASSLIPLAGGHNEQFF.

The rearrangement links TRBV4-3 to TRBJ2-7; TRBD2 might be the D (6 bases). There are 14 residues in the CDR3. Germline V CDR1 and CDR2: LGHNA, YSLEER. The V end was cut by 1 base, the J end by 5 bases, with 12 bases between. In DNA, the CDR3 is TGCGCCAGCAGCCAAGTTACGGGAGTGCACGAGCAGTACTTC. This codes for CASSQVTGVHEQYF.

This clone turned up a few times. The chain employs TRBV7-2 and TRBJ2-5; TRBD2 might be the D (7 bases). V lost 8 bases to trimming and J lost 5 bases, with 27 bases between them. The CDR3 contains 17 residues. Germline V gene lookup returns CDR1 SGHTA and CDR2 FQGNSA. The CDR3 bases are TGTGCCAGCGTCACTCGGGGGCGGGGGCCATTCGACGAGACCCAGTACTTC. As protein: CASVTRGRGPFDETQYF.

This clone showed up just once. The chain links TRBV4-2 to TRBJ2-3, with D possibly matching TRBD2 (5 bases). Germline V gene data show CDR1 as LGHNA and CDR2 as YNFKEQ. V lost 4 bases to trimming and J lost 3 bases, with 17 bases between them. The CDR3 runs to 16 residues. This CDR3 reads CASSRFKGEATDTQYF. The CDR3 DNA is TGTGCCAGCAGCCGCTTCAAGGGAGAAGCGACAGATACGCAGTATTTT.

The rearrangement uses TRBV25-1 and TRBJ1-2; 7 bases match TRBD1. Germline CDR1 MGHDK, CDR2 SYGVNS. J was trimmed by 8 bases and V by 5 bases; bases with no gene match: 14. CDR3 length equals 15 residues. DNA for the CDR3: TGTGCCAGCAGTCACGAGGGACAGAGAGGTAGGGGCTACACCTTC. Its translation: CASSHEGQRGRGYTF.

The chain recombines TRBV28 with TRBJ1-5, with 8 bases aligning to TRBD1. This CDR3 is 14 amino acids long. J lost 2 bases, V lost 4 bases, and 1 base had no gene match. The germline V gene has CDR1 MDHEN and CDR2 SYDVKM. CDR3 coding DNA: TGTGCCAGCAGTTCGACAGGGGGCAATCAGCCCCAGCATTTT. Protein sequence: CASSSTGGNQPQHF.

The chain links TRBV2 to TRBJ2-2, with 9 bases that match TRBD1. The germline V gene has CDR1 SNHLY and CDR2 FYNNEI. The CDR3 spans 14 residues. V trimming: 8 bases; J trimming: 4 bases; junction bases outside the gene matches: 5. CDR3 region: CASDRDRVTGELFF. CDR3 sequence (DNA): TGTGCCAGCGATCGGGACAGGGTCACCGGGGAGCTGTTTTTT. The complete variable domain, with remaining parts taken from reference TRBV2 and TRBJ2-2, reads EPEVTQTPSHQVTQMGQEVILRCVPISNHLYFYWYRQILGQKVEFLVSFYNNEISEKSEIFDDQFSVERPDGSNFTLKIRSTKLEDSAMYFCASDRDRVTGELFFGEGSRLTVL.

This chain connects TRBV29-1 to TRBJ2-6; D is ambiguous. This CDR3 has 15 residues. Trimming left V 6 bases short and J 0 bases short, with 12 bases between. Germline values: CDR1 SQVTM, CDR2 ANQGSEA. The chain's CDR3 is CSVVLWASGANVLTF. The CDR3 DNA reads TGCAGCGTGGTTTTGTGGGCCTCTGGGGCCAACGTCCTGACTTTC.

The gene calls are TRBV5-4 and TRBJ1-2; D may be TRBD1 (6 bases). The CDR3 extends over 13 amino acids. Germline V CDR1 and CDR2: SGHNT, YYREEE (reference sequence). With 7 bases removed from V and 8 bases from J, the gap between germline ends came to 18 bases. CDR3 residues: CASGTPPSRGYTF. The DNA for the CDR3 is TGTGCCAGCGGGACACCCCCCTCACGCGGCTACACCTTC.

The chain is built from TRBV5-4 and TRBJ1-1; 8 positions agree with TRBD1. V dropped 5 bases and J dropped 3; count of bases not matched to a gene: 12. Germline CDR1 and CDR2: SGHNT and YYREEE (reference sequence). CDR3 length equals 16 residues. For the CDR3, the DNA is TGTGCCAGCAGTCCTGACGGTCGACAGGGGCACACTGAAGCTTTCTTT. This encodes CASSPDGRQGHTEAFF.

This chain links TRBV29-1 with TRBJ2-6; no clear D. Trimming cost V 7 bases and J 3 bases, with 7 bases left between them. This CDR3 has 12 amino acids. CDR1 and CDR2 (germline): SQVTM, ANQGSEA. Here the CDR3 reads CSARLGANVLTF. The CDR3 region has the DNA TGCAGCGCCCGTCTTGGGGCCAACGTCCTGACTTTC. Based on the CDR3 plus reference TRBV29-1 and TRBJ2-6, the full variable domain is SAVISQKPSRDICQRGTSLTIQCQVDSQVTMMFWYRQQPGQSLTLIATANQGSEATYESGFVIDKFPISRPNLTFSTLTVSNMSPEDSSIYLCSARLGANVLTFGAGSRLTVL.

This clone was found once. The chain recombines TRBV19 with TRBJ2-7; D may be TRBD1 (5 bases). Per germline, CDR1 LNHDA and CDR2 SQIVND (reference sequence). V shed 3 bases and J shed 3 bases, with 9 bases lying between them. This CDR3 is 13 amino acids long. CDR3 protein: CASSMWQGYEQYF. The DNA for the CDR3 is TGTGCCAGTAGTATGTGGCAGGGCTACGAGCAGTACTTC.

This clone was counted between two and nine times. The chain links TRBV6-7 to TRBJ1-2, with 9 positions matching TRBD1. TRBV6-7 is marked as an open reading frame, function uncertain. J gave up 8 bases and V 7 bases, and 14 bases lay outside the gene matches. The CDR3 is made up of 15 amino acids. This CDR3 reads CASIHRDRVFGGYTF. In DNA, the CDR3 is TGTGCCAGCATTCACCGGGACAGGGTGTTTGGGGGCTACACCTTC.

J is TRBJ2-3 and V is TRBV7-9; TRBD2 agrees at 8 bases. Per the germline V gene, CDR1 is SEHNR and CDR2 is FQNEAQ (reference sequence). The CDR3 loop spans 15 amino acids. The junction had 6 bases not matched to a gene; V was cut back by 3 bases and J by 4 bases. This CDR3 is CASSFGGRGADTQYF. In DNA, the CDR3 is TGTGCCAGCAGCTTTGGCGGGCGGGGGGCAGATACGCAGTATTTT.